This T cell receptor beta chain is drawn from a study of Graves' ophthalmopathy and Graves' hyperthyroidism. Ophthalmopathy was moderately-to-severely active, CAS at least 3, NOSPECS at least 4, lasting under 3 months. CDR3 length: 15 amino acids. Germline V CDR1 and CDR2: SGHVS, FQNEAQ. V lost 2 bases and J lost 4, with 14 bases in between. Transcripts of RNA were the source for amplifying TCR beta CDR3 regions. First-round RT-PCR employed HTBI primers, with a second-round multiplex PCR after it. TCRdb re-analysed the multiplex PCR reads in MiXCR, keeping a single row per CDR3 protein. Among about 700,000 distinct CDR3 sequences, 35% to 45% were seen once, and the ten largest hold over 2.5%. Many counts were recorded for this clonotype.

Sequenced sample: peripheral blood. V usage is TRBV7-8 and J usage is TRBJ1-2; possibly TRBD1 for D (6 bases). This receptor was identified in an adult man with Graves' ophthalmopathy. Written as DNA, the CDR3 is TGTGCCAGCAGCTTATCGGACAGCCGGATCTATGGCTACACCTTC. Residues: CASSLSDSRIYGYTF.